Below, 20 T cell receptor beta chains from the same sample are listed, as sequenced in a study of post-analysis software for immune sequencing data. General observations from the study: Patients showed TRBV5-6, TRBV5-1 and TRBV20-1 among five TRBV segments more frequent than in controls.

These receptors' targets are unknown. Presence of unique molecular identifiers characterized the TCR beta cDNA libraries. Using its own MiXCR run on the PCR reads, TCRdb lists one record per CDR3 protein. The sample gives about 800,000 distinct CDR3 sequences, approximately 30% of which show up once; about 0.5% is in the top ten. The sequenced sample consisted of blood. The receptors derive from a girl aged 10-17 years with multiple sclerosis.

As to this clonotype: A clone one base away is much larger, so this may be a read error. The rearrangement links TRBV28 to TRBJ2-1, with no clear D. Trimming removed 3 bases from V and 8 bases from J, with 2 bases in between. The CDR3 has 10 amino acids. CDR1 MDHEN and CDR2 SYDVKM come from the germline V gene. This CDR3 reads CASSFHEQFF. CDR3 nucleotides: TGTGCCAGCAGTTTCCATGAGCAGTTCTTC. Drawing the rest from reference TRBV28 and TRBJ2-1, the complete variable domain is DVKVTQSSRYLVKRTGEKVFLECVQDMDHENMFWYRQDPGLGLRLIYFSYDVKMKEKGDIPEGYSVSREKKERFSLILESASTNQTSMYLCASSFHEQFFGPGTRLTVL.

The V and J genes are TRBV5-1 and TRBJ1-1; D is undetermined. The V gene's germline CDR1 is SGHRS and CDR2 YFSETQ. V lost 2 bases to trimming and J lost 6 bases, with 8 bases between them. The CDR3 covers 12 residues. The CDR3 is CASSFSAAEAFF. In nucleotides, the CDR3 is TGCGCCAGCAGCTTCTCAGCGGCTGAAGCTTTCTTT.

The chain carries TRBV20-1 and TRBJ2-3; the D call may be TRBD1 or TRBD2 (5 bases each). The length of the CDR3 is 14 residues. Trimming took 6 bases from V and 4 from J, leaving 17 bases between them. CDR1 and CDR2 from the germline V gene are DFQATT and SNEGSKA (reference sequence). The CDR3 nucleotides are TGCAGTGCCATTGGGGCGAGCGGAGCAGATACGCAGTATTTT. This translates into CSAIGASGADTQYF.

This clonotype has just a few counts. The chain uses TRBV5-1 and TRBJ2-7, with D maybe TRBD2 (5 bases). The V gene lost 0 bases and the J gene lost 4 bases, with 14 bases spanning the gap. Germline loops: CDR1 SGHRS, CDR2 YFSETQ. CDR3 length: 15 residues. The CDR3 spells CASSLDAGPQYEQYF. The CDR3 DNA follows: TGCGCCAGCAGCTTGGATGCGGGCCCCCAATACGAGCAGTACTTC.

V is TRBV28 and J is TRBJ1-2; TRBD1 agrees at 11 bases. With 6 bases clipped from V and 3 bases from J, the junction kept 6 bases outside the gene matches. The CDR3 is made up of 15 amino acids. Germline CDR1 MDHEN, CDR2 SYDVKM. The CDR3 loop reads CASSGRGQGDYGYTF. CDR3 coding DNA: TGTGCCAGCAGCGGCCGGGGACAGGGGGACTATGGCTACACCTTC.

This clonotype was seen more than once but under ten times. The rearrangement joins TRBV11-2 to TRBJ2-5, with 9 bases fitting TRBD2. The CDR3 runs to 16 residues. V dropped 1 base and J dropped 2; count of bases not matched to a gene: 5. CDR1 and CDR2 from the germline V gene are SGHAT and FQNNGV. The CDR3 bases are TGTGCCAGCAGCTTAGTAGGTAGCGGGGGTCAAGAGACCCAGTACTTC. Translated: CASSLVGSGGQETQYF.

The rearrangement uses TRBV20-1 and TRBJ1-6, with TRBD1 identical over 9 bases. V trimming: 3 bases; J trimming: 7 bases; junction bases outside the gene matches: 4. The CDR3 spans 14 residues. Germline V gene data show CDR1 as DFQATT and CDR2 as SNEGSKA (reference sequence). CDR3 sequence: CSASAGTGNSPLHF. Written as DNA, the CDR3 is TGCAGTGCTAGCGCCGGGACAGGGAATTCACCCCTCCACTTT.

The genes are TRBV12-3 or TRBV12-4 and TRBJ2-5; tentatively, D is TRBD1 (5 bases). V was cut by 6 bases and J by 11 bases, with 16 bases left in between. The CDR3 totals 12 residues. The CDR3 DNA reads TGTGCCAGCAGCCACAGGCTTAGAGAGCAGTACTTC. Translation: CASSHRLREQYF.

This sequence joins TRBV20-1 and TRBJ2-7; D unresolved. V lost 0 bases and J lost 0, with 12 bases in between. Germline CDR1 DFQATT, CDR2 SNEGSKA (reference sequence). The CDR3 consists of 15 residues. Here the CDR3 reads CSARDARSSSYEQYF. Here the CDR3 DNA reads TGCAGTGCTAGAGATGCCCGGTCGAGCTCCTACGAGCAGTACTTC.

This chain joins TRBV5-4 and TRBJ2-5; D possibly corresponds to TRBD2 (6 bases). V was shortened by 4 bases and J by 2 bases, with 12 bases between the two germline ends. Germline-derived CDR1 and CDR2 are SGHNT and YYREEE (reference sequence). This CDR3 comprises 14 residues. CDR3 sequence: CASSATSGQETQYF. The CDR3 DNA follows: TGTGCCAGCAGCGCAACCAGCGGGCAAGAGACCCAGTACTTC.

The chain recombines TRBV28 with TRBJ2-1, with 7 bases that match TRBD1. V lost 7 bases and J lost 4; bases outside the gene matches: 7. The CDR3 runs 14 residues. CDR1 is MDHEN and CDR2 is SYDVKM in the germline V gene. The CDR3 nucleotides read TGTGCCAGCACCAAAGGGGGCGCGTACAATGAGCAGTTCTTC. It yields the protein CASTKGGAYNEQFF.

There are a few counts of this clonotype. At one of its ends the junction is not consistent with the germline gene, which may arise from a read error. The rearrangement joins TRBV4-3 to TRBJ1-5; D is possibly TRBD1 (5 bases). This CDR3 has 20 residues. From germline, CDR1 is LGHNA and CDR2 YSLEER. The CDR3 protein is CASSQESTGALLYSDQPQHF. The DNA for the CDR3 is TGCGCCAGCAGCCAAGAATCTACTGGGGCCCTACTCTATAGCGATCAGCCCCAGCATTTT.

The J gene is TRBJ2-1, the V gene TRBV10-3, with 7 bases matching TRBD2. Losses at the gene ends were 3 bases for V and 0 bases for J; bases not matched to a gene: 23. The CDR3 runs 22 residues. Per the germline V gene, CDR1 is ENHRY and CDR2 is SYGVKD. The CDR3 DNA sequence: TGTGCCATCAGTGATAGGCGGCTAGCGGAGAAAGATAAGAAGAGCTCCTACAATGAGCAGTTCTTC. Translated: CAISDRRLAEKDKKSSYNEQFF.

CDR3: CASRPGLAFDEQFF. The DNA for the CDR3 is TGTGCCAGCAGACCGGGACTAGCTTTTGATGAGCAGTTCTTC. This sequence joins TRBV2 and TRBJ2-1; 9 bases agree with TRBD2. The CDR3 covers 14 residues. V lost 6 bases to trimming and J lost 8 bases; unmatched junction nucleotides: 8. The germline V gene encodes CDR1 SNHLY and CDR2 FYNNEI.

The V and J genes are TRBV20-1 and TRBJ2-5, with a tentative D call TRBD1 (6 bases). Germline V gene data show CDR1 as DFQATT and CDR2 as SNEGSKA (reference sequence). Trimming pared 7 bases from V and 10 bases from J, leaving 16 bases between. The CDR3 is made up of 11 amino acids. Here the CDR3 reads CSVMPGQGQYF. DNA of the CDR3: TGCAGTGTTATGCCGGGACAAGGCCAGTACTTC.

The CDR3 here is CSATPGQGQPQHF. CDR3 DNA: TGCAGTGCTACACCGGGCCAGGGGCAGCCCCAGCATTTT. This chain connects TRBV20-1 to TRBJ1-5, with a weak D call TRBD1 (6 bases). The length of the CDR3 is 13 residues. The V gene lost 4 bases and the J gene lost 7 bases, with 14 bases spanning the gap. Germline assignment: CDR1 DFQATT and CDR2 SNEGSKA (reference sequence).

This clonotype was detected a few times. The rearrangement uses TRBV28 and TRBJ2-3, with D unresolved. The V gene lost 3 bases and the J gene lost 1 base, with 8 bases spanning the gap. This CDR3 contains 14 residues. Germline CDR1 MDHEN, CDR2 SYDVKM. The CDR3: CASSFYRRTDTQYF. The CDR3 DNA is TGTGCCAGCAGTTTTTACAGACGCACAGATACGCAGTATTTT.

There are a few counts of this clonotype. The V call is TRBV29-1, the J call TRBJ2-3; D is undetermined. The CDR3 extends over 11 amino acids. The V gene lost 6 bases and the J gene lost 4 bases, with 8 bases spanning the gap. The germline V gene encodes CDR1 SQVTM and CDR2 ANQGSEA. CDR3 sequence reads: CSVLGSDTQYF. CDR3 in DNA: TGCAGCGTCCTTGGGTCAGATACGCAGTATTTT.

The chain uses TRBV28 and TRBJ2-7; possibly TRBD1 for D (6 bases). CDR3 size: 16 residues. CDR1 and CDR2 from the germline V gene are MDHEN and SYDVKM. V shed 2 bases and J shed 1 base, with 15 bases lying between them. CDR3 in DNA: TGTGCCAGCAGTTTAGGAGGCAGGGGAACATCCTACGAGCAGTACTTC. Its protein product is CASSLGGRGTSYEQYF.

A note on this clonotype: A read error may produce the germline difference seen at one junction end. This rearrangement joins TRBV7-2 to TRBJ2-7; unclear D gene. The CDR3 length is 15 residues. CDR1 is SGHTA, CDR2 FQGNSA, per germline. The CDR3 bases are TGTGCCAGCAGCTCCCCCAGCCGAGCATCCTCCGAGCAGTACTTC. Protein: CASSSPSRASSEQYF.